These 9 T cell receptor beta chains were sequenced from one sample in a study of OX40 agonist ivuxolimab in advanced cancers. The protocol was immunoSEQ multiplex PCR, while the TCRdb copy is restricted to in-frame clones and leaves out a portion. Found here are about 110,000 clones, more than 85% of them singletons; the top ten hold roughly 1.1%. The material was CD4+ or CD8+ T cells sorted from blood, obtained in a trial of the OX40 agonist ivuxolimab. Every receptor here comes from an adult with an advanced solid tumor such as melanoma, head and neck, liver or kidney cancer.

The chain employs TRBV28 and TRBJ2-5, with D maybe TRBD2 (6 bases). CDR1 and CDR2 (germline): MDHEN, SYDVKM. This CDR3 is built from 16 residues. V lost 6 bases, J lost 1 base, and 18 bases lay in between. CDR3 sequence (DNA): TGTGCCAGCAGCCCCCAGCAGGACTACCTCCAAGAGACCCAGTACTTC. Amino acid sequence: CASSPQQDYLQETQYF.

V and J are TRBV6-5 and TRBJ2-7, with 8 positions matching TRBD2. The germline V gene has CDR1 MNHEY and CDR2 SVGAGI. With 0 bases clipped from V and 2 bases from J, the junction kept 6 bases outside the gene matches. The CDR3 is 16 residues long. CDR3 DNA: TGTGCCAGCAGTTACTCCGGACTAGCTGATGCCTACGAGCAGTACTTC. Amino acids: CASSYSGLADAYEQYF.

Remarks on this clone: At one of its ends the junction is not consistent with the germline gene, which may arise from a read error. The CDR3 loop is CASSVGTGNAGELFF. The CDR3 DNA follows: TGTGCCAGCAGTGTCGGGACAGGGAACGCCGGGGAGCTGTTTTTT. The J gene is TRBJ2-2, the V gene TRBV28; 9 bases agree with TRBD1. The CDR3 is 15 amino acids. CDR1 MDHEN and CDR2 SYDVKM come from the germline V gene.

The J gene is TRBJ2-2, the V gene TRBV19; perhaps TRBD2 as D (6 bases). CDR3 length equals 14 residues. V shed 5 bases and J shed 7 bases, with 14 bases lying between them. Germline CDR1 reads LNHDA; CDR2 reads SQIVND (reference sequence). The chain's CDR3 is CASSGRGGGGELFF. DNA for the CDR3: TGTGCCAGTAGTGGACGGGGAGGCGGCGGGGAGCTGTTTTTT.

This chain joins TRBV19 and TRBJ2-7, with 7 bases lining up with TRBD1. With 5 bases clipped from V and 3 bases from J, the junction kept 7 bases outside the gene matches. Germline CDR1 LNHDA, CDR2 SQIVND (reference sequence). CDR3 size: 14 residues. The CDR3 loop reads CASSQTRDSYEQYF. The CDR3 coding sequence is TGTGCCAGTAGTCAAACCCGGGACAGCTACGAGCAGTACTTC.

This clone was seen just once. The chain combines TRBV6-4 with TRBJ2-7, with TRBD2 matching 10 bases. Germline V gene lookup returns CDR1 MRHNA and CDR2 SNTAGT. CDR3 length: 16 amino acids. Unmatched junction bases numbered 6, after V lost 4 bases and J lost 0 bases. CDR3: CASSARLAGPSYEQYF. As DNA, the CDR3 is TGTGCCAGCAGTGCCAGACTAGCGGGCCCCTCCTACGAGCAGTACTTC.

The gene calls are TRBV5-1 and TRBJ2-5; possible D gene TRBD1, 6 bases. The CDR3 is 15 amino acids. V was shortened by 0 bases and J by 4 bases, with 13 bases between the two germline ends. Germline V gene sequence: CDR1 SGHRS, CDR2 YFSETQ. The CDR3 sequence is CASSLDGLGAETQYF. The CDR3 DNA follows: TGCGCCAGCAGCTTGGATGGTTTGGGGGCAGAGACCCAGTACTTC.

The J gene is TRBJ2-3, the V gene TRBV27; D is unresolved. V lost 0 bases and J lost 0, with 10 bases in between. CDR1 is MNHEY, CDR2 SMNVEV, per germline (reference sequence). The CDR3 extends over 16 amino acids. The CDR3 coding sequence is TGTGCCAGCAGTTTATCCGGCAGAACTAGCACAGATACGCAGTATTTT. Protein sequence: CASSLSGRTSTDTQYF.

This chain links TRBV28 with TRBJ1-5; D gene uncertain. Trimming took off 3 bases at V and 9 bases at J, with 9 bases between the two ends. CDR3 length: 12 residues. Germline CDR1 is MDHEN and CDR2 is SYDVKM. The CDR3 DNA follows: TGTGCCAGCAGTTTCGGACGGGGGCCCCAGCATTTT. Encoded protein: CASSFGRGPQHF.